This TCR beta chain was profiled in a study of blood T cell repertoires in COVID-19. Study context: There were acute and convalescent COVID-19 samples, and they came from the United States, Italy and Spain.

Methods used by the authors: Counts of nucleated cells, estimated from reference gene primer amplification, were obtained. TCRdb's copy holds only in-frame clones and misses some; the assay was immunoSEQ multiplex PCR. That table gives V, J and clone size, and the DNA gave D and trimming. The table includes 110,000 to 150,000 clones, around 81% detected once. Germline CDR1 reads KGHSH; CDR2 reads LQKENI. The V end lost 6 bases, the J end lost 2 bases, and 13 bases lay between the germline ends. The CDR3 consists of 14 residues. The chain employs TRBV18 and TRBJ1-2; tentative D call: TRBD1 (5 bases). The receptor's source is a human donor in a cohort sampled during active COVID-19. Source material: peripheral blood. The CDR3: CASSPDSANYGYTF. CDR3 bases: TGTGCCAGCTCCCCCGACAGTGCGAACTATGGCTACACCTTC.